Reported below is one T cell receptor (beta chain). Its antigen remains unknown. The record originates from a study of identical twins. CDR3 length: 13 residues. With V trimmed by 2 bases and J by 6 bases, 2 bases remained unmatched. CDR1 MNHNY and CDR2 SVGAGI come from the germline V gene (reference sequence). With template switching, a universal primer site was added, and the cDNA carried unique molecular identifiers. Via MiXCR, TCRdb re-called the 5' RACE reads, giving one row per CDR3 protein. The table has over 550,000 distinct CDR3 sequences, less than 9% seen once; the top ten hold 1.5% to 2%. Study outcomes and limitations: Twin pairs had excess sharing that was weaker in beta out-of-frame sequences. A cross-sectional statistical analysis, not follow-up of the same donors, supported the conclusions. Cord blood beta clonotypes that were abundant carried fewer insertions, and memory repertoires showed no such trend.

These same data were also listed under a study on yellow fever vaccine responses in identical twins.

The chain recombines TRBV6-6 with TRBJ1-2; TRBD1 agrees at 8 bases. Sequencing was done on a sample of PBMCs. This receptor was taken from a woman aged 18-35 years in good health. The CDR3 region has the DNA TGTGCCAGCAGTTACGCGACAGGGGATGGCTACACCTTC. Amino acids: CASSYATGDGYTF.